Below are 25 T cell receptor beta chains sequenced from a single sample in a study of blood T cell repertoires in COVID-19. The protocol was immunoSEQ multiplex PCR, while the TCRdb copy is restricted to in-frame clones and leaves out a portion. The sample gives 210,000 or so clones, 75% to 85% of which show up once; 4.3% is in the top ten. Source material: PBMCs or T cells enriched from blood (not recorded which). The receptors here all came from a man aged 25 to 40 with acute COVID-19.

V is TRBV3-1 (or the pseudogene TRBV3-2) and J is TRBJ1-1, with D unclear. The germline V gene has CDR1 LGHDT and CDR2 YNNKEL (reference sequence). The V end lost 1 base, the J end lost 0 bases, and 12 bases lay between the germline ends. The CDR3 covers 16 residues. The DNA for the CDR3 is TGTGCCAGCAGCCAAGCTGGCGGAACGGTGAACACTGAAGCTTTCTTT. It is translated as CASSQAGGTVNTEAFF.

The chain couples TRBV19 to TRBJ1-4; possibly TRBD1 for D (5 bases). The CDR3 is made up of 16 amino acids. CDR1 and CDR2 (germline): LNHDA, SQIVND (reference sequence). V was trimmed by 7 bases and J by 2 bases, leaving 17 bases between them. CDR3 in DNA: TGTGCCAGTACCCCGACAGCCGCCGCGACTAATGAAAAACTGTTTTTT. Translating gives CASTPTAAATNEKLFF.

The chain combines TRBV10-2 with TRBJ1-5; no clear D. V was shortened by 2 bases and J by 1 base, with 9 bases between the two germline ends. The CDR3 runs to 15 residues. Germline V lookup: CDR1 WSHSY, CDR2 SAAADI. The CDR3 region is CASSERWASNQPQHF. CDR3 DNA sequence: TGCGCCAGCAGTGAGAGGTGGGCGAGCAATCAGCCCCAGCATTTT.

V is TRBV27 and J is TRBJ2-1, with D maybe TRBD2 (5 bases). This CDR3 has 17 amino acids. CDR1 is MNHEY, CDR2 SMNVEV, per germline (reference sequence). Trimming removed 3 bases at V and 4 bases at J, with 19 bases between. CDR3 sequence reads: CASSFNPPEDYYNEQFF. The CDR3 DNA sequence: TGTGCCAGCAGTTTCAACCCCCCGGAAGACTATTACAATGAGCAGTTCTTC.

V gene TRBV14 combines with J gene TRBJ2-5, with TRBD2 matching 11 bases. Germline V gene lookup returns CDR1 SGHDN and CDR2 FVKESK. With 3 bases clipped from V and 1 base from J, the junction kept 4 bases outside the gene matches. CDR3 length equals 16 residues. The CDR3, as DNA: TGTGCCAGCAGCCACCCACTAGCGGGGGTCCAAGAGACCCAGTACTTC. It translates to CASSHPLAGVQETQYF.

V usage is TRBV20-1 and J usage is TRBJ2-5, with D perhaps TRBD2 (6 bases). The CDR3 length is 11 residues. The germline V gene encodes CDR1 DFQATT and CDR2 SNEGSKA (reference sequence). CDR3 nucleotide sequence: TGCAGCGGGGACTCCCAAGAGACCCAGTACTTC. Protein: CSGDSQETQYF.

This clone appeared once. This rearrangement joins TRBV3-1 (or the pseudogene TRBV3-2) to TRBJ1-5; D might be TRBD1 (6 bases). The CDR3 runs to 15 residues. Trimming left V 0 bases short and J 5 bases short, with 11 bases between. CDR1 and CDR2 from the germline V gene are LGHDT and YNNKEL (reference sequence). CDR3 loop: CASSQDTGRYQPQHF. CDR3 coding DNA: TGTGCCAGCAGCCAAGATACAGGGCGCTATCAGCCCCAGCATTTT.

This clone was observed once. The chain links TRBV20-1 to TRBJ2-1; D possibly corresponds to TRBD2 (5 bases). V was trimmed by 7 bases and J by 10 bases, leaving 14 bases between them. Germline V gives CDR1 DFQATT, CDR2 SNEGSKA (reference sequence). The CDR3 has 11 amino acids. CDR3 nucleotide sequence: TGCAGTGGCAACCGGGGTCGGGAGCAGTTCTTC. Translating gives CSGNRGREQFF.

The chain carries TRBV5-6 and TRBJ1-5; D gene unclear. The CDR3 extends over 16 amino acids. Per germline, CDR1 SGHDT and CDR2 YYEEEE. Trimming shortened V by 1 base and J by 4 bases, and 15 bases separated the two germline ends. DNA for the CDR3: TGTGCCAGCAGCTTGATGCAGCTAGATGGGAATCAGCCCCAGCATTTT. It translates to CASSLMQLDGNQPQHF.

The chain carries TRBV30 and TRBJ2-2; no clear D gene. Trimming shortened V by 0 bases and J by 0 bases, and 5 bases separated the two germline ends. The germline V gene has CDR1 GTSNPN and CDR2 SVGIG (reference sequence). CDR3 size: 14 residues. CDR3 residues: CAWSVSTNTGELFF. The CDR3 region has the DNA TGTGCCTGGAGTGTCAGTACGAACACCGGGGAGCTGTTTTTT. Filled out from reference TRBV30 and TRBJ2-2, the complete variable domain reads SQTIHQWPATLVQPVGSPLSLECTVEGTSNPNLYWYRQAAGRGLQLLFYSVGIGQISSEVPQNLSASRPQDRQFILSSKKLLLSDSGFYLCAWSVSTNTGELFFGEGSRLTVL.

This chain links TRBV18 with TRBJ2-5; TRBD1 aligns across 12 bases. The V segment lost 4 bases and the J segment 0 bases; nucleotides outside the gene matches: 6. In germline, CDR1 is KGHSH, CDR2 LQKENI. The CDR3 covers 17 residues. CDR3 coding DNA: TGTGCCAGCTCACTAAAACGGGACAGGGGGCACCAAGAGACCCAGTACTTC. It translates to CASSLKRDRGHQETQYF.

This clone appeared a single time. J is TRBJ2-5 and V is TRBV3-1 (or the pseudogene TRBV3-2); tentatively, D is TRBD1 (5 bases). This CDR3 has 12 residues. CDR1 is LGHDT and CDR2 is YNNKEL in the germline V gene (reference sequence). Trimming took off 1 base at V and 5 bases at J, with 5 bases between the two ends. CDR3 residues: CASSQAGETQYF. The CDR3 bases are TGTGCCAGCAGCCAAGCAGGGGAGACCCAGTACTTC.

The gene calls are TRBV6-5 and TRBJ2-7, with TRBD2 as a possible D gene (6 bases). The CDR3 consists of 12 residues. V was shortened by 5 bases and J by 7 bases, with 12 bases between the two germline ends. Per the germline V gene, CDR1 is MNHEY and CDR2 is SVGAGI. The CDR3 loop is CASSTLGREQYF. The DNA for the CDR3 is TGTGCCAGCAGTACCCTTGGGAGGGAGCAGTACTTC.

The gene calls are TRBV2 and TRBJ2-3; D remains unclear. V was pared by 3 bases and J by 1 base, with 8 bases between. Germline V gene lookup returns CDR1 SNHLY and CDR2 FYNNEI. The CDR3 extends over 14 amino acids. The CDR3 DNA is TGTGCCAGCAGTGATTTAGCCGGCACAGATACGCAGTATTTT. Residues: CASSDLAGTDTQYF.

This chain links TRBV7-9 with TRBJ2-2; D possibly corresponds to TRBD1 (5 bases). The CDR3 totals 16 residues. Trimming cost V 2 bases and J 1 base, with 11 bases left between them. Per germline, CDR1 SEHNR and CDR2 FQNEAQ (reference sequence). CDR3 sequence reads: CASSLLGQGNTGELFF. Written as DNA, the CDR3 is TGTGCCAGCAGCTTACTGGGGCAGGGGAACACCGGGGAGCTGTTTTTT.

DNA for the CDR3: TGTGCCAGCAGTCCCTTCAGCGGGGGGTTCAATGAGCAGTTCTTC. This translates into CASSPFSGGFNEQFF. The chain carries TRBV27 and TRBJ2-1; 9 positions match TRBD2. CDR1 and CDR2 (germline): MNHEY, SMNVEV (reference sequence). V was clipped by 5 bases and J by 6 bases; unmatched bases: 8. The CDR3 extends over 15 amino acids.

CDR3 sequence reads: CASSSPGGGEQYF. CDR3 bases: TGTGCCAGCAGCTCCCCGGGGGGCGGGGAGCAGTACTTC. The V and J genes are TRBV9 and TRBJ2-7; weak D call: TRBD2 (7 bases). V shed 4 bases and J shed 7 bases, with 15 bases lying between them. CDR3 length: 13 residues. Germline-derived CDR1 and CDR2 are SGDLS and YYNGEE.

The chain carries TRBV27 and TRBJ1-2; D perhaps matches TRBD1 (5 bases). This CDR3 is built from 17 residues. The V and J ends lost 3 bases and 1 base respectively, with 18 bases between them. Germline V gene sequence: CDR1 MNHEY, CDR2 SMNVEV (reference sequence). The CDR3 here is CASSFASAGTINYGYTF. In nucleotides, the CDR3 is TGTGCCAGCAGTTTCGCCTCAGCCGGGACTATTAACTATGGCTACACCTTC.

This clone has just a few counts. CDR3 in amino acids: CASSPRTWTSGGAWETQYF. The CDR3 DNA is TGTGCCAGCAGTCCCCGAACTTGGACTAGCGGGGGGGCTTGGGAGACCCAGTACTTC. V usage is TRBV6-6 and J usage is TRBJ2-5, with 15 bases matching TRBD2. This CDR3 region has 19 residues. In germline, CDR1 is MNHNY, CDR2 SVGAGI (reference sequence). The V segment lost 5 bases and the J segment 5 bases; nucleotides outside the gene matches: 15.

Only one count was recorded for this clone. The chain has TRBV7-9 and TRBJ2-2; perhaps TRBD1 as D (5 bases). Per the germline V gene, CDR1 is SEHNR and CDR2 is FQNEAQ (reference sequence). This CDR3 has 12 amino acids. Deletions cut 6 bases from V and 7 bases from J, with 9 bases between. This CDR3 reads CASRGLGGELFF. As DNA, the CDR3 is TGTGCCAGCAGGGGGCTTGGCGGGGAGCTGTTTTTT.

This sequence joins TRBV10-3 and TRBJ1-6; a possible D gene is TRBD1 (6 bases). The ends were cut back, 4 bases at V and 9 bases at J, with 16 bases in the middle. This CDR3 has 15 amino acids. The germline V gene has CDR1 ENHRY and CDR2 SYGVKD. For the CDR3, the DNA is TGTGCCATCAGTGCTCTGGGACAAAGTCCTTCACCCCTCCACTTT. It yields the protein CAISALGQSPSPLHF.

In DNA form, the CDR3 reads TGTGCCAGTAGTAATCAGGGTCATGAAAAACTGTTTTTT. The encoded protein is CASSNQGHEKLFF. This sequence joins TRBV19 and TRBJ1-4, with D perhaps TRBD1 (5 bases). The V and J ends lost 4 bases and 6 bases respectively, with 9 bases between them. This CDR3 has 13 amino acids. Germline-derived CDR1 and CDR2 are LNHDA and SQIVND (reference sequence). Full variable domain (outside the CDR3, taken from reference TRBV19 and TRBJ1-4): DGGITQSPKYLFRKEGQNVTLSCEQNLNHDAMYWYRQDPGQGLRLIYYSQIVNDFQKGDIAEGYSVSREKKESFPLTVTSAQKNPTAFYLCASSNQGHEKLFFGSGTQLSVL.

The rearrangement uses TRBV6-5 and TRBJ2-5; 13 bases agree with TRBD2. The CDR3 has 15 residues. CDR1 and CDR2 (germline): MNHEY, SVGAGI. Trimming at V came to 5 bases and at J to 5 bases, leaving 5 bases not matched to a gene. The CDR3 bases are TGTGCCAGCAGTATTACTAGCGGGGGGGCGGAGACCCAGTACTTC. Protein product: CASSITSGGAETQYF.

The gene calls are TRBV9 and TRBJ2-1; 10 positions agree with TRBD2. V shed 4 bases, J shed 5 bases, and the junction held 6 bases outside the gene matches. The CDR3 has 15 residues. Germline assignment: CDR1 SGDLS and CDR2 YYNGEE. The CDR3 sequence: CASSSQLAGNNEQFF. DNA for the CDR3: TGTGCCAGCAGCTCCCAACTAGCGGGGAACAATGAGCAGTTCTTC.

V usage is TRBV29-1 and J usage is TRBJ2-7; 10 nucleotides match TRBD1. This CDR3 has 14 residues. Germline CDR1 reads SQVTM; CDR2 reads ANQGSEA. With 3 bases clipped from V and 0 bases from J, the junction kept 2 bases outside the gene matches. This CDR3 reads CSVEDRGSSYEQYF. The CDR3 DNA reads TGCAGCGTTGAGGACAGGGGGAGCTCCTACGAGCAGTACTTC.